A single T cell receptor (beta chain) is shown here with its context. This entry is derived from a study of blood T cell repertoires in COVID-19. Study-level information: Acute and convalescent COVID-19 samples came from the United States, Italy and Spain.

The ends lost 2 bases at V and 5 bases at J; junction bases unmatched: 5. Germline V gene data show CDR1 as MDHEN and CDR2 as SYDVKM. The CDR3 loop spans 15 amino acids. Methods used by the authors: Amplified reference gene primers provided the basis for estimating nucleated cell counts. Generated by immunoSEQ multiplex PCR, the TCRdb table keeps only in-frame clones and is missing some. Clone size and the V and J calls come from that table; the DNA yielded D and trimming. Among around 260,000 clones listed, roughly nine tenths were seen once. This TCR was sampled from a middle-aged woman who had recovered from COVID-19. The V and J genes are TRBV28 and TRBJ2-5, with 10 bases fitting TRBD2. Sequenced input: peripheral blood. Written as DNA, the CDR3 is TGTGCCAGCAGTTTACAACCGGGACTAGCGGAGACCCAGTACTTC. This translates into CASSLQPGLAETQYF.